These T cell receptor beta chains were read from a single sample in a study of human T cells and chemical hapten exposure. TCRdb used MiXCR to reprocess the RACE reads, holding one entry per CDR3 protein. The profile shows under 200,000 distinct CDR3 sequences, roughly 15% of them singletons. The specimen was whole blood, collected in connection with sensitization to the hapten diphenylcyclopropenone (DPC). The receptors were gathered from a woman in her twenties or thirties with alopecia areata. Some clones in this sample may be carry-over from other donors' samples. The CDR3 runs from the conserved cysteine through the conserved F or W. Fields, in order: V gene, D gene, J gene, clone size, CDR3 protein, CDR3 DNA. The D gene is left open where the match is weak. The listing skips clone size in some rows; elsewhere it reads once, few, many or a size class.

TRBV6-5	NA	TRBJ1-5	many	CASSEQGRQPQHF	TGTGCCAGCAGTGAACAGGGTCGCCAGCCCCAGCATTTT
TRBV7-2	NA	TRBJ1-5	many	CASSWGLSNQPQHF	TGTGCCAGCAGCTGGGGGCTTAGCAATCAGCCCCAGCATTTT
TRBV20-1	TRBD2	TRBJ2-3	few	CSAQRAGGLDTQYF	TGCAGTGCGCAAAGGGCGGGGGGACTAGATACGCAGTATTTT
TRBV7-7	NA	TRBJ2-2	NA	CASSPLGGAYTGELFF	TGTGCCAGCAGCCCTCTTGGGGGAGCATATACCGGGGAGCTGTTTTTT
TRBV6-2/TRBV6-3	TRBD1	TRBJ2-7	many	CASSRAGTGVHEQYF	TGTGCCAGCAGTCGAGCCGGGACAGGGGTCCACGAGCAGTACTTC
TRBV28	NA	TRBJ2-2	many	CASSPLSPPRLFF	TGTGCCAGCAGCCCCCTATCGCCTCCTCGCCTGTTTTTT
TRBV7-2	TRBD2	TRBJ2-7	NA	CASSLEIARGYSYEQYF	TGTGCCAGCAGCTTAGAGATTGCGCGGGGGTATTCCTACGAGCAGTACTTC
TRBV2	TRBD2	TRBJ2-3	few	CASSAASGNLDTQYF	TGTGCCAGCAGTGCGGCTAGCGGGAATCTAGATACGCAGTATTTT
TRBV2	NA	TRBJ2-2	NA	CASTEGNSNTGELFF	TGTGCCAGCACCGAGGGGAATTCAAACACCGGGGAGCTGTTTTTT
TRBV5-1	TRBD1	TRBJ2-2	NA	CASRVRGRNTGELFF	TGCGCCAGCAGAGTAAGGGGGCGTAACACCGGGGAGCTGTTTTTT
TRBV5-1	TRBD1	TRBJ2-7	few	CASSPWDRGSYEQYF	TGCGCCAGCAGCCCCTGGGACAGGGGTTCCTACGAGCAGTACTTC
TRBV6-5	NA	TRBJ1-4	NA	CATLRLGATNEKLFF	TGTGCCACCTTGCGGCTTGGAGCAACTAATGAAAAACTGTTTTTT
TRBV20-1	TRBD2	TRBJ2-1	few	CSAIDSGFGGEQFF	TGCAGTGCCATAGATAGCGGGTTCGGTGGTGAGCAGTTCTTC
TRBV12-3/TRBV12-4	TRBD1	TRBJ1-6	NA	CASSPGTGGSPLHF	TGTGCCAGCAGTCCGGGGACAGGGGGCTCACCCCTCCACTTT
TRBV4-3	TRBD2	TRBJ2-5	few	CASSQVPGRGETQYF	TGCGCCAGCAGCCAAGTTCCGGGGAGGGGAGAGACCCAGTACTTC
TRBV2	NA	TRBJ1-1	few	CASSGAGRRNTEAFF	TGTGCCAGCAGTGGGGCAGGGCGTCGGAACACTGAAGCTTTCTTT
TRBV20-1	TRBD1	TRBJ2-4	few	CSAKDRVDIQYF	TGCAGTGCTAAGGACAGGGTGGACATTCAGTACTTC
TRBV12-3/TRBV12-4	NA	TRBJ1-2	many	CASSPLASSNYGYTF	TGTGCCAGCAGTCCGCTAGCATCTTCTAACTATGGCTACACCTTC
TRBV7-9	NA	TRBJ1-1	NA	CASSSAENTEAFF	TGTGCCAGCAGCTCGGCCGAGAACACTGAAGCTTTCTTT
TRBV5-6	NA	TRBJ1-3	NA	CASSLSQTSGNTIYF	TGTGCCAGCAGCTTGAGTCAAACCTCTGGAAACACCATATATTTT
TRBV28	NA	TRBJ2-5	NA	CASSSTQTAQETQYF	TGTGCCAGCAGTTCTACCCAGACAGCACAAGAGACCCAGTACTTC
TRBV7-2	NA	TRBJ1-6	few	CASSAGDSPLHF	TGTGCCAGCTCCGCGGGGGATTCACCCCTCCACTTT
TRBV18	NA	TRBJ1-5	few	CASTQGENQPQHF	TGTGCCAGCACCCAAGGGGAGAATCAGCCCCAGCATTTT
TRBV11-2	TRBD2	TRBJ2-1	NA	CASSSGRTSRNYNEQFF	TGTGCCAGCAGCTCGGGGAGGACTAGCCGAAATTACAATGAGCAGTTCTTC
TRBV11-2	TRBD1	TRBJ1-4	many	CASSLGDREMKKLFF	TGTGCCAGCAGCTTAGGGGACAGGGAGATGAAGAAACTGTTTTTT
TRBV6-1	NA	TRBJ2-3	NA	CASTLGPGGDTQYF	TGTGCCAGCACTCTCGGGCCTGGGGGAGATACGCAGTATTTT
TRBV5-1	NA	TRBJ2-1	NA	CASSLTRVSSYNEQFF	TGCGCCAGCAGCTTGACCAGGGTCAGCTCCTACAATGAGCAGTTCTTC
TRBV7-2	NA	TRBJ1-2	many	CASSQTAYTSGYTF	TGTGCCAGCAGCCAGACAGCCTATACCAGTGGCTACACCTTC
TRBV28	TRBD2	TRBJ2-5	NA	CASAPGLAGSETQYF	TGTGCCAGCGCGCCGGGACTAGCGGGAAGCGAGACCCAGTACTTC
TRBV6-1	NA	TRBJ2-5	NA	CASSGSLVQETQYF	TGTGCCAGCAGTGGATCCCTCGTACAAGAGACCCAGTACTTC
TRBV18	TRBD1	TRBJ2-5	NA	CASSPGQGAETQYF	TGTGCCAGCTCACCCGGACAGGGGGCAGAGACCCAGTACTTC
TRBV4-3	NA	TRBJ1-2	NA	CASSQDIQGYGYTF	TGCGCCAGCAGCCAAGATATCCAGGGATATGGCTACACCTTC
TRBV18	TRBD1	TRBJ1-2	NA	CASSPLGQGAHGYTF	TGTGCCAGCTCACCACTCGGACAGGGGGCGCATGGCTACACCTTC
TRBV11-2	NA	TRBJ1-3	few	CASTSRRGSGNTIYF	TGTGCCAGCACCAGCCGGCGGGGGTCTGGAAACACCATATATTTT
TRBV29-1	NA	TRBJ1-1	many	CSVESGNTEAFF	TGCAGCGTTGAATCCGGTAACACTGAAGCTTTCTTT